Here is one T cell receptor (beta chain) with its context. These data come from a study of OX40 agonist ivuxolimab in advanced cancers. There are 8 residues in the CDR3. CDR1 and CDR2 (germline): MRHNA, SNTAGT. V dropped 11 bases and J dropped 4 bases, with 2 bases sitting between them. Method: immunoSEQ multiplex PCR; TCRdb's copy keeps in-frame clones and lacks some. This sample yields about 75,000 clones, of which more than 90% are seen a single time; about 0.35% belongs to the top ten. The chain links TRBV6-4 to TRBJ2-5; D is undetermined. This receptor was identified in an adult with an advanced solid tumor such as melanoma, head and neck, liver or kidney cancer. The sequenced sample was CD4+ or CD8+ T cells sorted from blood, obtained in a trial of the OX40 agonist ivuxolimab. The CDR3 region has the DNA TGTGCCGGAGAGACCCAGTACTTC. Translated, it gives CAGETQYF.